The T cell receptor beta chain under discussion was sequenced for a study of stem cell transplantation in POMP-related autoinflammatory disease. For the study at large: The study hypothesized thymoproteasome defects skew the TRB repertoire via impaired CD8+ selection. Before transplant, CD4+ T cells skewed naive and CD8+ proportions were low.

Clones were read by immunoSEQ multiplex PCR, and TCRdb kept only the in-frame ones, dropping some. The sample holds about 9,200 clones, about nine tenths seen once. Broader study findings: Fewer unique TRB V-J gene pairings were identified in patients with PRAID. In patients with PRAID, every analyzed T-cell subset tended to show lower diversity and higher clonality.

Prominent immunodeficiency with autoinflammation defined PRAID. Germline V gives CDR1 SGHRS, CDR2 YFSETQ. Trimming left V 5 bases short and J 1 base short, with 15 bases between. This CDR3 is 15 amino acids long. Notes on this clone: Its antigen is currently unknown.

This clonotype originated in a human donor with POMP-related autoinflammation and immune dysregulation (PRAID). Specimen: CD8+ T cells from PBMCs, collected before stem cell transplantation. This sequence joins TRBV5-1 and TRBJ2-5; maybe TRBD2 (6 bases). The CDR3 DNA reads TGCGCCAGCAGTGCGGGGCGGGACGGCCAAGAGACCCAGTACTTC. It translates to CASSAGRDGQETQYF.